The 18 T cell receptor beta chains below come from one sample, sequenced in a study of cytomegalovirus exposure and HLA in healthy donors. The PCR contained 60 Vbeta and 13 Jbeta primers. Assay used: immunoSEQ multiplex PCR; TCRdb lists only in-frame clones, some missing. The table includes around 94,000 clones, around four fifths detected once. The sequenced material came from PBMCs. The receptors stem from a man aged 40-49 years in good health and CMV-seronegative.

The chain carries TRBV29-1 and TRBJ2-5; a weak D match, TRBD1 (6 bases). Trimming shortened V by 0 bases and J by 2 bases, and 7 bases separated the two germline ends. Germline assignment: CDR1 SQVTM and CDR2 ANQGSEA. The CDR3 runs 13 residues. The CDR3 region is CSVEEGAQETQYF. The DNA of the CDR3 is TGCAGCGTTGAAGAGGGGGCTCAAGAGACCCAGTACTTC.

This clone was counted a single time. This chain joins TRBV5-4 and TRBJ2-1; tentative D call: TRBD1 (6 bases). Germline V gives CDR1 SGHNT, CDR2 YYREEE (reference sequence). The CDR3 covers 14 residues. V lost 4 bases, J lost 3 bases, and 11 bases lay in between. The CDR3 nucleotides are TGTGCCAGCAGCGGACAGTCTTTCTACAATGAGCAGTTCTTC. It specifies CASSGQSFYNEQFF.

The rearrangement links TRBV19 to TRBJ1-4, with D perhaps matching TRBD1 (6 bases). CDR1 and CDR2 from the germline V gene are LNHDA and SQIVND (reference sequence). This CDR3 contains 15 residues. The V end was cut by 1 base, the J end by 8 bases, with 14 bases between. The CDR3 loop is CASSIGDNYGEKLFF. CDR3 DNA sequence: TGTGCCAGTAGTATAGGGGACAACTACGGGGAAAAACTGTTTTTT.

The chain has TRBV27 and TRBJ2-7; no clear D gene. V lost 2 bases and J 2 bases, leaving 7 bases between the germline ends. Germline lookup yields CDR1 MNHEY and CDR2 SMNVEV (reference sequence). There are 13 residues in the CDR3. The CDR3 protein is CASSLAPAYEQYF. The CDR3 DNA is TGTGCCAGCAGTTTAGCACCGGCCTACGAGCAGTACTTC.

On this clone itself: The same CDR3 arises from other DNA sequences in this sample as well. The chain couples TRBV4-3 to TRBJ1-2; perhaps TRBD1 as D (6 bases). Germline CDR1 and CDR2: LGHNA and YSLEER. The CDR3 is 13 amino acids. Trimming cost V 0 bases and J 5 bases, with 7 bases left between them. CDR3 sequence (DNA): TGCGCCAGCAGCCAAGACCAGGGGTATGGCTACACCTTC. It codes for CASSQDQGYGYTF.

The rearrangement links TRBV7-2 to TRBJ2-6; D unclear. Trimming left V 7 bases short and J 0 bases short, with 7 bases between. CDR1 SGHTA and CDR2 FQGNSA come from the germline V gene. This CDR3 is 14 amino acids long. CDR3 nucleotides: TGTGCCAGCACCCAGAACTCTGGGGCCAACGTCCTGACTTTC. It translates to CASTQNSGANVLTF.

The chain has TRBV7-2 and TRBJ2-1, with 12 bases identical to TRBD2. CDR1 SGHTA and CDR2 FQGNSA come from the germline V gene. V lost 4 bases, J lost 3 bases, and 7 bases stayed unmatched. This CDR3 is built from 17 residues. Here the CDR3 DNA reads TGTGCCAGCAGCTCTGACGGACTAGCGGGGTTCTACAATGAGCAGTTCTTC. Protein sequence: CASSSDGLAGFYNEQFF.

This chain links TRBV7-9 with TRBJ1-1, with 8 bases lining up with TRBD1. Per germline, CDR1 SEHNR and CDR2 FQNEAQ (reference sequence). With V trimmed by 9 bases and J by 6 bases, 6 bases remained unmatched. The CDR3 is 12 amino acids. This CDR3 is CASQTGEAEAFF. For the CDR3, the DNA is TGTGCCAGTCAGACAGGGGAGGCTGAAGCTTTCTTT.

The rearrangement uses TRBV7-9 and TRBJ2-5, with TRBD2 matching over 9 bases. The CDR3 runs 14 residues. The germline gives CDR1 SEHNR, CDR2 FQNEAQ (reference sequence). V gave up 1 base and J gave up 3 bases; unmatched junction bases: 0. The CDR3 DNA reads TGTGCCAGCAGCTTAGGACTAGCGGAAGAGACCCAGTACTTC. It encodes CASSLGLAEETQYF.

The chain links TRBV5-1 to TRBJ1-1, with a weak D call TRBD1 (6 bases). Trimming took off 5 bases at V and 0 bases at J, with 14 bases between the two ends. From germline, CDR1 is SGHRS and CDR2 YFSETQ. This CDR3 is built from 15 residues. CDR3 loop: CASSLQGIMNTEAFF. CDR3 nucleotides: TGCGCCAGCAGTTTACAGGGTATCATGAACACTGAAGCTTTCTTT.

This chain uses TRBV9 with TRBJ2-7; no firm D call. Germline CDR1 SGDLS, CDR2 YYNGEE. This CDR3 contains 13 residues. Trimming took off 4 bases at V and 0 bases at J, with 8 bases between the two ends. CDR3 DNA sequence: TGTGCCAGCAGCACGCGGAGCTCCTACGAGCAGTACTTC. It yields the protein CASSTRSSYEQYF.

The CDR3: CASSLQGSNYEQYF. In nucleotides, the CDR3 is TGTGCCAGCTCACTACAGGGGTCCAATTACGAGCAGTACTTC. The rearrangement links TRBV18 to TRBJ2-7; 7 bases line up with TRBD1. V shed 4 bases, J shed 4 bases, and the junction held 7 bases outside the gene matches. Germline V gene data show CDR1 as KGHSH and CDR2 as LQKENI. This CDR3 spans 14 amino acids.

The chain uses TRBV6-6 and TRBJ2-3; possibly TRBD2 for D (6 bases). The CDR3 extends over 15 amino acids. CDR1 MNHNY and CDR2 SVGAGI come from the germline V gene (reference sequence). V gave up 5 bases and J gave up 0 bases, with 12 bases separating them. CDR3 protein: CASSRDSASTDTQYF. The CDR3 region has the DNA TGTGCCAGCAGTCGGGACTCCGCTAGCACAGATACGCAGTATTTT.

The DNA of the CDR3 is TGTGCCAGTAGTATGGACAGCCTCTACTCTGGAAACACCATATATTTT. Its translation is CASSMDSLYSGNTIYF. V usage is TRBV19 and J usage is TRBJ1-3; D is perhaps TRBD1 (6 bases). V shed 3 bases and J shed 0 bases, with 12 bases lying between them. CDR1 LNHDA and CDR2 SQIVND come from the germline V gene (reference sequence). The CDR3 has 16 amino acids.

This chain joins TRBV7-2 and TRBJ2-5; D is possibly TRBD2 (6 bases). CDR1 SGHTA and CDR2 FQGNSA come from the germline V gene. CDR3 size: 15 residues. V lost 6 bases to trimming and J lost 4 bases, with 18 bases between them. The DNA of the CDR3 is TGTGCCAGCAGGCAAGGGGTGGGGGGAGGAGAGACCCAGTACTTC. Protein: CASRQGVGGGETQYF.

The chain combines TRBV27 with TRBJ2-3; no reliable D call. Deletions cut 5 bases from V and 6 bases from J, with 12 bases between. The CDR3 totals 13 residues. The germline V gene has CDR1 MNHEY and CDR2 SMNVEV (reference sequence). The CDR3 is CASSLHSIDTQYF. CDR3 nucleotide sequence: TGTGCCAGCAGTCTCCATAGCATTGATACGCAGTATTTT.

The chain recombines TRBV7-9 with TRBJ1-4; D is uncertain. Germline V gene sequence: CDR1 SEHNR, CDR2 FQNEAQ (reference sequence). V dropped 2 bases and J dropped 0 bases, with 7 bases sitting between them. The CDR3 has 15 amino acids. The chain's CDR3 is CASSLYEATNEKLFF. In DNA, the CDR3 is TGTGCCAGCAGCTTATACGAGGCAACTAATGAAAAACTGTTTTTT.

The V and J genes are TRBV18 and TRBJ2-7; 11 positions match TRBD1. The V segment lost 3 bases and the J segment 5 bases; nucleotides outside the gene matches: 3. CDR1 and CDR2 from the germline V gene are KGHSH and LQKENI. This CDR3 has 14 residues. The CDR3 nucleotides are TGTGCCAGCTCACCTCGGACAGGGGGCGACGAGCAGTACTTC. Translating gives CASSPRTGGDEQYF. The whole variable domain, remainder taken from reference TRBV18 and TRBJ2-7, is NAGVMQNPRHLVRRRGQEARLRCSPMKGHSHVYWYRQLPEEGLKFMVYLQKENIIDESGMPKERFSAEFPKEGPSILRIQQVVRGDSAAYFCASSPRTGGDEQYFGPGTRLTVT.